This is a list of T cell receptor beta chains from one sample in a study of blood T cell repertoires in COVID-19. Using immunoSEQ multiplex PCR, the repertoire was profiled, and TCRdb retains in-frame clones only, with some absent. Among nearly 400,000 clones listed, roughly 86% were seen once. Sequencing was done on a sample of PBMCs or T cells enriched from blood (not recorded which). These receptors were taken from a woman aged 25-40 years who had recovered from COVID-19. The CDR3 runs from the conserved cysteine through the conserved F or W. A D gene is named only where the DNA matches it firmly. Size is stated for part of the rows, as once, few or many counts, or as a class when the clone is expanded.

>TRBJ1-2|TRBV6-5|once|NA
TGTGCCAGCAGGGGAGGCGCACCCTATGGCTACACCTTC
CASRGGAPYGYTF
>TRBJ2-3|TRBV7-9|NA|NA
TGTGCCAGCAGCTTATTTGGACAAGATACGCAGTATTTT
CASSLFGQDTQYF
>TRBJ2-5|TRBV4-3|NA|NA
TGCGCCAGCAGCCAAGTCTCGGTAAGCGGCGTTCGAGAGACCCAGTACTTC
CASSQVSVSGVRETQYF
>TRBJ2-7|TRBV11-2|NA|NA
TGTGCCAGCAGCTTAGAAGGGACAAATAGCTACGAGCAGTACTTC
CASSLEGTNSYEQYF
>TRBJ2-1|TRBV16|NA|NA
TGTGCCAGCAGCCAATTGAGCTCGGGGGTCGGTGAGCAGTTCTTC
CASSQLSSGVGEQFF
>TRBJ2-1|TRBV28|NA|TRBD1
TGTGCCAGCATTCGCGGACAGGGGGCGCGTTATGAGCAGTTCTTC
CASIRGQGARYEQFF
>TRBJ1-5|TRBV2|once|TRBD1
TGTGCCAGCAGGGGCCGCGACAGGGGTAATCAGCCCCAGCATTTT
CASRGRDRGNQPQHF
>TRBJ2-1|TRBV11-1|NA|TRBD2
TGTGCCAGCAGCTCGGGACTAGCGGACAATGAGCAGTTCTTC
CASSSGLADNEQFF
>TRBJ1-3|TRBV28|NA|TRBD1
TGTGCCAGCAGCCCGGGACAGGGGAAGGCCACCATATATTTT
CASSPGQGKATIYF
>TRBJ1-5|TRBV7-2|NA|NA
TGTGCCAGCAGCTTAGTCGGTAATAGCAATCAGCCCCAGCATTTT
CASSLVGNSNQPQHF
>TRBJ2-7|TRBV30|NA|NA
TGTGCCTGGACCTTTGGGCCACGGGGAAACGAGCAGTACTTC
CAWTFGPRGNEQYF
>TRBJ2-2|TRBV28|NA|NA
TGTGCCAGCAGTTTAGCGGGTAGTACGACCGGGGAGCTGTTTTTT
CASSLAGSTTGELFF
>TRBJ2-2|TRBV5-1|NA|TRBD2
TGCGCCAGCAGCTTGCCCACTAGCGGTTACACCGGGGAGCTGTTTTTT
CASSLPTSGYTGELFF
>TRBJ2-7|TRBV5-4|once|NA
TGTGCCAGCAGCTTAACTCCTAGCTACGAGCAGTACTTC
CASSLTPSYEQYF
>TRBJ2-7|TRBV11-2|NA|TRBD2
TGTGCCAGCAGGCGCAGTCTTCGCGGGAGGGCCTACGAGCAGTACTTC
CASRRSLRGRAYEQYF
>TRBJ1-5|TRBV28|NA|NA
TGTGCCAGCAGTCCCTCTTCGGGGGGAGTAATTTGGGGCAATCAGCCCCAGCATTTT
CASSPSSGGVIWGNQPQHF
>TRBJ1-1|TRBV28|NA|TRBD1
TGTGCCAGCACACCCCGGGACAGGGATCTAGAAGCTTTCTTT
CASTPRDRDLEAFF
>TRBJ2-7|TRBV12-3/TRBV12-4|NA|TRBD1
TGTGCCAGCAGAGGACAGGGGTTCCACGAGCAGTACTTC
CASRGQGFHEQYF
>TRBJ1-3|TRBV29-1|NA|NA
TGCAGCGCTGATAACTCTGGAAACACCATATATTTT
CSADNSGNTIYF
>TRBJ1-2|TRBV4-1|NA|TRBD1
TGCGCCAGCAGCCAAACCAGTCAGGGGGCCTATGGCTACACCTTC
CASSQTSQGAYGYTF
>TRBJ2-3|TRBV20-1|NA|TRBD2
TGCAGTGCTAGTGGTTTGCGGGAGGGCCCAGATACGCAGTATTTT
CSASGLREGPDTQYF
>TRBJ2-1|TRBV7-9|NA|NA
TGTGCCAGCAGCGCCGGACTTACTAGAGAGCAGTTCTTC
CASSAGLTREQFF
>TRBJ2-7|TRBV27|NA|NA
TGTGCCAGCAGTTTACGACTCTACTCCTACGAGCAGTACTTC
CASSLRLYSYEQYF
>TRBJ2-2|TRBV4-3|NA|NA
TGCGCCAGCAGCCGCGGCGGGGAGCTGTTTTTT
CASSRGGELFF
>TRBJ2-7|TRBV7-9|NA|NA
TGTGCCAGCAGCTTAGAGGCTGTCGGGACCTACGAGCAGTACTTC
CASSLEAVGTYEQYF
>TRBJ1-1|TRBV7-3|NA|TRBD1
TGTGCCAGCAGCTCTGACAGGGGCACTGAAGCTTTCTTT
CASSSDRGTEAFF
>TRBJ2-7|TRBV7-3|once|TRBD1
TGTGCCAGCAGCTTATATCCTCCCGGGACAGGGGTCGGCGAGCAGTACTTC
CASSLYPPGTGVGEQYF
>TRBJ2-2|TRBV19|NA|NA
TGTGCCAGTAGTATAGTAGGCAGGGGGGAGCTGTTTTTT
CASSIVGRGELFF
>TRBJ2-2|TRBV7-3|NA|TRBD2
TGTGCCAGCAGCTCAACCGGGACTAGAAATGCCGGGGAGCTGTTTTTT
CASSSTGTRNAGELFF
>TRBJ2-1|TRBV5-4|NA|TRBD1
TGTGCCAGCACCAGACAGGGGCTATATTCAAATGAGCAGTTCTTC
CASTRQGLYSNEQFF